The T cell receptor (beta chain) under discussion was sequenced for a study of beta chain features in type 1 diabetes. Study-wide findings and caveats: Among type 1 diabetes patients, VDJ junctions had fewer insertions and more deletions. Moderate but significant shortening of TCRB CDR3s was recorded in all four CD4+ subsets from Type 1 diabetes patients.

Every bit of the isolated RNA underwent reverse transcription, so sequencing read expressed TCRB transcripts. The protocol was immunoSEQ multiplex PCR, while the TCRdb copy is restricted to in-frame clones and leaves out a portion. The sample shows some 330,000 clones, about 12% of them seen only once. With respect to this clone: Antigen: not known.

Germline CDR1 and CDR2: SEHNR and FQNEAQ (reference sequence). Unmatched junction bases numbered 3, after V lost 5 bases and J lost 2 bases. The CDR3 sequence is 13 residues long. This chain uses TRBV7-9 with TRBJ2-7; 7 nucleotides align to TRBD1. This receptor was taken from a woman aged 18-29 years with type 1 diabetes. Sequenced: naive CD4+ T cells from blood. The CDR3 protein is CASSRDSPYEQYF. CDR3 sequence (DNA): TGTGCCAGCAGCCGGGACAGTCCCTACGAGCAGTACTTC.